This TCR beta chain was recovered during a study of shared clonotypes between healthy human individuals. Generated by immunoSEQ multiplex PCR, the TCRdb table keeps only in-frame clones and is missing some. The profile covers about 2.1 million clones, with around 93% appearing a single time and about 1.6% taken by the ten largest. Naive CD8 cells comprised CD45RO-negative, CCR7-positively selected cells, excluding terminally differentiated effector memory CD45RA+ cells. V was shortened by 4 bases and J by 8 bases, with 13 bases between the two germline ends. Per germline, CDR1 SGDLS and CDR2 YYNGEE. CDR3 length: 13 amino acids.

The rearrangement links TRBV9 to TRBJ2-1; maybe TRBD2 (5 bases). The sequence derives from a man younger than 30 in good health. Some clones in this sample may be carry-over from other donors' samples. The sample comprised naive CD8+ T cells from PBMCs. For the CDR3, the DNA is TGTGCCAGCAGCCCGGCCGTCGGGGATGAGCAGTTCTTC. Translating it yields CASSPAVGDEQFF.